The source of this T cell receptor beta chain is a study of regulatory T cells in long-lasting Graves disease. Library construction for TCR beta used iRepertoire HTBI primers and Arm-PCR of CDR3 regions. A single record per CDR3 protein comes from TCRdb applying MiXCR to the multiplex PCR reads. The data show under 500,000 distinct CDR3 sequences, 15% to 20% seen once. Specified time point: newly diagnosed GD, antithyroid drugs for less than 3 months. The TCR library was made from RNA extracted from PBMCs. Diagnosing Graves' disease relied on the American Thyroid Association guidelines. Study results and limitations: Whereas about a thousand public clonotypes were shared by new patients, persistent patients shared more, at some 3,000. There were preferences for TRBV28, TRBJ1-2 and TRBJ2-5 in persistent disease.

This clonotype was picked up many times. Antigen unknown. Deletions cut 1 base from V and 1 base from J, with 17 bases between. CDR3 length equals 17 residues. The germline V gene has CDR1 MDHEN and CDR2 SYDVKM. These data also formed part of another study, on T cells in Graves' hyperthyroidism and ophthalmopathy. That investigation notes: First-round RT-PCR of the TCR CDR3 relied on the HTBI primer set.

Specimen: peripheral blood mononuclear cells (PBMCs), collected at new diagnosis, from a patient treated with antithyroid drugs. This sequence originates from a woman under 40 with Graves disease. The genes are TRBV28 and TRBJ2-7; tentatively, D is TRBD1 (6 bases). CDR3 bases: TGTGCCAGCAGTTTATCGAAGTTGGGGACACAATCCTACGAGCAGTACTTC. Translating gives CASSLSKLGTQSYEQYF. Full variable domain (outside the CDR3, taken from reference TRBV28 and TRBJ2-7): DVKVTQSSRYLVKRTGEKVFLECVQDMDHENMFWYRQDPGLGLRLIYFSYDVKMKEKGDIPEGYSVSREKKERFSLILESASTNQTSMYLCASSLSKLGTQSYEQYFGPGTRLTVT.